This T cell receptor (beta chain) was identified during a study of T cells in Graves' hyperthyroidism and ophthalmopathy. Hyperthyroidism was newly diagnosed in patients aged 18 to 65 (duration under 2 months). This sample holds PBMCs from roughly 10 ml fresh peripheral blood. The ends lost 0 bases at V and 4 bases at J; junction bases unmatched: 10. CDR1 and CDR2 from the germline V gene are SGDLS and YYNGEE. The CDR3 extends over 16 amino acids. From RNA transcripts, TCR beta CDR3 regions were amplified. The study used the HTBI primer set for a first-round RT-PCR of the TCR CDR3. TCRdb re-called the multiplex PCR reads with MiXCR, one entry per CDR3 protein. The sample yields over 700,000 distinct CDR3 sequences, 18% seen once. General study results and limits: Peripheral blood also featured most of the thyroid clonotypes expanded above 0.001.

This clonotype has only a few counts. The antigen is not known. The specimen was blood. This sequence joins TRBV9 and TRBJ2-7; 7 positions agree with TRBD1. The receptor was derived from a woman in her forties or fifties with Graves' hyperthyroidism that later progressed to Graves' ophthalmopathy. DNA for the CDR3: TGTGCCAGCAGCGTAGCTTCACAGGGGCTCGGGTACGAGCAGTACTTC. The encoded protein is CASSVASQGLGYEQYF.